Shown below are 2 T cell receptor beta chains from a single sample sequenced in a study of blood T cell repertoires in COVID-19. TCRdb's copy holds only in-frame clones and misses some; the assay was immunoSEQ multiplex PCR. Of over 150,000 clones listed, roughly 86% are singletons. The sequencing input was peripheral blood. The receptors here all came from a woman between 55 and 75 years old who had recovered from COVID-19.

This clone showed up just once. The chain recombines TRBV3-1 (or the pseudogene TRBV3-2) with TRBJ2-5, with D perhaps matching TRBD2 (5 bases). Germline V gives CDR1 LGHDT, CDR2 YNNKEL (reference sequence). This CDR3 spans 14 amino acids. Between the trimmed V and J ends, which lost 3 bases and 2 bases, there was a span of 10 bases. CDR3 in amino acids: CASSQSPGQETQYF. The CDR3 coding sequence is TGTGCCAGCAGCCAGTCCCCGGGACAAGAGACCCAGTACTTC.

This clone is a singleton in its sample. V usage is TRBV10-3 and J usage is TRBJ2-1, with a tentative D call TRBD2 (5 bases). The CDR3 has 12 residues. Germline CDR1 and CDR2: ENHRY and SYGVKD. V was cut by 6 bases and J by 8 bases, with 11 bases left in between. The chain's CDR3 is CAISPTSHEQFF. CDR3 nucleotides: TGTGCCATCAGCCCCACTAGTCATGAGCAGTTCTTC.